One T cell receptor beta chain is described in this entry. In this CDR3 the conserved last residue, phenylalanine or tryptophan, is missing, so a read error is likely. V shed 4 bases and J shed 1 base, with 11 bases lying between them. Germline V lookup: CDR1 SGDLS, CDR2 YYNGEE. The CDR3 totals 15 residues. Primed by a sample-barcoded 5' primer and a J-beta primer mix, a second PCR proceeded for about 6 to 12 cycles. Every individual sample yielded 2.5 million or more paired-end reads (each containing CDR3). MiXCR was run by TCRdb on the 5' RACE reads, yielding one entry per CDR3 protein. The data hold 700,000 or so distinct CDR3 sequences, with around a fifth observed a single time. The entry originates in a study of blood T cells in healthy people across ages.

The source material was blood. The V gene is TRBV9, the J gene TRBJ2-2; D gene unclear. The receptor comes from an older man in good health. CDR3 coding DNA: TGTGCCAGCAGCCCCCCCAGAATGAACACCGGGGAGCTGTTTCTT. Translated, it gives CASSPPRMNTGELFL.